The source of this TCR beta chain is a study of beta chain features in type 1 diabetes. Study-wide results and limits: A greater similarity of naive, central memory and Treg TCRB repertoires was seen among patients than among healthy donors. All four CD4+ subsets from Type 1 diabetes patients carried moderately but significantly shorter TCRB CDR3s.

Every isolated RNA sample was fully reverse transcribed, so sequencing captured expressed TCRB transcripts. Generated by immunoSEQ multiplex PCR, the TCRdb table keeps only in-frame clones and is missing some. The sample yields approximately 280,000 clones, approximately 15% seen once. Averaging about 0.12 L, one heparinised blood draw came from each individual donor. In this sample, this clone turned up a few times. What it binds is unknown. V was pared by 5 bases and J by 0 bases, with 17 bases between. The CDR3 covers 15 residues. Germline V lookup: CDR1 SQVTM, CDR2 ANQGSEA. Sequences were obtained from naive CD4+ T cells from blood. The genes are TRBV29-1 and TRBJ2-7; perhaps TRBD1 as D (5 bases). This TCR was recovered from a man aged 18 to 29 with type 1 diabetes. CDR3 in amino acids: CSVSLLTGASYEQYF. In DNA, the CDR3 is TGCAGCGTTTCCCTCCTCACAGGTGCCTCCTACGAGCAGTACTTC.